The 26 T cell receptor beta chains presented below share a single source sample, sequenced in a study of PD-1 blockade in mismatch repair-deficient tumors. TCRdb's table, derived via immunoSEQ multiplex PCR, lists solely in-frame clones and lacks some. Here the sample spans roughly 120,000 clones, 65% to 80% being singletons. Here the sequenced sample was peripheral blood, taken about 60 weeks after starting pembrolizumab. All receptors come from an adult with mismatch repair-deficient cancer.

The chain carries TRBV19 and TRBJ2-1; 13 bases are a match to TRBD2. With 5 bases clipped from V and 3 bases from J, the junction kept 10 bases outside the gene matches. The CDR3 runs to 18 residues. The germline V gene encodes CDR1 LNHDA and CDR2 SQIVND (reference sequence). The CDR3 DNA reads TGTGCCAGTAGTCTGGGACTAGCGGGATCGCTATTCTACAATGAGCAGTTCTTC. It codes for CASSLGLAGSLFYNEQFF.

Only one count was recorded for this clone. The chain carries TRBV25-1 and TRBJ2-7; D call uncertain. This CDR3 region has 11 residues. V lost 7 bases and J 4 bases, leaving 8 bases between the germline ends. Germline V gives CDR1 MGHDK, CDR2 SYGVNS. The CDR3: CASKTVYEQYF. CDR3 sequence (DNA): TGTGCCAGCAAGACGGTTTACGAGCAGTACTTC.

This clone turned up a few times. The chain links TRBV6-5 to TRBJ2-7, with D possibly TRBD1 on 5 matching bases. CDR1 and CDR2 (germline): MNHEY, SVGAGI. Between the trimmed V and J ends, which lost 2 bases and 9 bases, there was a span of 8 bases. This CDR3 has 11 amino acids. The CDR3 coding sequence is TGTGCCAGCAGTTACAAAGGGGTGCAGTACTTC. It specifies CASSYKGVQYF.

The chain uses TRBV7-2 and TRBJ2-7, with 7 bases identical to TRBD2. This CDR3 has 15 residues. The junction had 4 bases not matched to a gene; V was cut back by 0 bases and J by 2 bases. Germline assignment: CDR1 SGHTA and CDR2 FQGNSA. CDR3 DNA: TGTGCCAGCAGCTTAGCCGCTAGCGGAGCCTACGAGCAGTACTTC. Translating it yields CASSLAASGAYEQYF. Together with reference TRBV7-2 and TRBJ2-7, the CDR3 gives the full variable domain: GAGVSQSPSNKVTEKGKDVELRCDPISGHTALYWYRQSLGQGLEFLIYFQGNSAPDKSGLPSDRFSAERTGGSVSTLTIQRTQQEDSAVYLCASSLAASGAYEQYFGPGTRLTVT.

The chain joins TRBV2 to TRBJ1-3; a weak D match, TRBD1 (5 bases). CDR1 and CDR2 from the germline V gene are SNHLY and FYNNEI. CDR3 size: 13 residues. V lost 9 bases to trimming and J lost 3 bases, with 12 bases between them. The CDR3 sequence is CASSGVIGNTIYF. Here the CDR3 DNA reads TGTGCCAGTTCGGGGGTCATTGGAAACACCATATATTTT.

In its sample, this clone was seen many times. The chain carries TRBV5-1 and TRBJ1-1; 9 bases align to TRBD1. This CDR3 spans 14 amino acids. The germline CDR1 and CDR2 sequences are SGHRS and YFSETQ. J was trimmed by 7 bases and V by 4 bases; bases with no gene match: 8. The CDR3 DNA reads TGCGCCAGCAGCGTGGACAGGGGCGGAGATGAAGCTTTCTTT. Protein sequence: CASSVDRGGDEAFF.

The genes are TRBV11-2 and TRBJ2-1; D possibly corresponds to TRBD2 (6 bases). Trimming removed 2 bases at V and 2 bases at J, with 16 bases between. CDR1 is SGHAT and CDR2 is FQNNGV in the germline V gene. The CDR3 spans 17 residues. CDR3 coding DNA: TGTGCCAGCAGCTTAAAACGACTAGTCCACCCCTACAATGAGCAGTTCTTC. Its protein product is CASSLKRLVHPYNEQFF.

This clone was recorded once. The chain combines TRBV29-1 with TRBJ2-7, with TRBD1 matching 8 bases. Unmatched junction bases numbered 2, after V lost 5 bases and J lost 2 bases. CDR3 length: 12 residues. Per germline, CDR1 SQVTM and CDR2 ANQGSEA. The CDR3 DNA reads TGCAGCGTTCGGGACAGGCCCTACGAGCAGTACTTC. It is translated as CSVRDRPYEQYF.

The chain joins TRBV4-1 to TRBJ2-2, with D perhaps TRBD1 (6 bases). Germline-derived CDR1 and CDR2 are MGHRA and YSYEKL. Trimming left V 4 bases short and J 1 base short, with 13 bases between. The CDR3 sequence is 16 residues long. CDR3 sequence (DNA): TGCGCCAGCAGCCTTTACTCGACAGGGAACACCGGGGAGCTGTTTTTT. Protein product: CASSLYSTGNTGELFF.

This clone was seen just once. The CDR3: CASSLGAGGPLEQYF. The DNA of the CDR3 is TGTGCCAGCTCGCTGGGAGCGGGAGGGCCGCTGGAGCAGTACTTC. The V gene is TRBV11-2, the J gene TRBJ2-7; 10 nucleotides agree with TRBD2. This CDR3 comprises 15 residues. Germline CDR1 is SGHAT and CDR2 is FQNNGV. After removal of 8 bases from V and 7 bases from J, the junction contained 14 bases not matched to a gene.

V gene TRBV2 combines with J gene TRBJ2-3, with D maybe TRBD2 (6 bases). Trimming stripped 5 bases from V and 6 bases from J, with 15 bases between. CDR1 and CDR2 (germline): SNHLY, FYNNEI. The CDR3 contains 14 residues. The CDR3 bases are TGTGCCAGCAGTCAGCTTAGCGGATTGGATACGCAGTATTTT. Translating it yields CASSQLSGLDTQYF.

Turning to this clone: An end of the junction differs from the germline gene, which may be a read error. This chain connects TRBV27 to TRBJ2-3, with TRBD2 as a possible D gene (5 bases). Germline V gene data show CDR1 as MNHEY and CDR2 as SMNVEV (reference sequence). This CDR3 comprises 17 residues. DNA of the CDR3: TGTGCCAGCAGCTTATCTCCCGGACTCACTAGCACAGATACGCAGTATTTT. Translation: CASSLSPGLTSTDTQYF.

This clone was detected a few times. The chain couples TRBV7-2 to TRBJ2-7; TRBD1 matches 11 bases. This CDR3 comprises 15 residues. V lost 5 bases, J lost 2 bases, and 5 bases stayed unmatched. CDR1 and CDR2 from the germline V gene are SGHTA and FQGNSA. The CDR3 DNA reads TGTGCCAGCAGCAAACCGGGACAGGGGGCCTACGAGCAGTACTTC. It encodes CASSKPGQGAYEQYF.

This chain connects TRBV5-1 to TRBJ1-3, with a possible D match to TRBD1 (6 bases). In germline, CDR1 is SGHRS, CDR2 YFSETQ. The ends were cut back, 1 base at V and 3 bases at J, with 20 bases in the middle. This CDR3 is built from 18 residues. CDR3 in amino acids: CASSLTARTVSSGNTIYF. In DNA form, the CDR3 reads TGCGCCAGCAGCTTGACCGCGAGGACAGTTTCGAGTGGAAACACCATATATTTT.

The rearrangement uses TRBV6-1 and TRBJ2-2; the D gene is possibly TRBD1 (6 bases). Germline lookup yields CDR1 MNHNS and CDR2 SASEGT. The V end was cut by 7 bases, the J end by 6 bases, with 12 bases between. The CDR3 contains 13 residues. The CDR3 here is CASTLTGPGELFF. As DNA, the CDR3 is TGTGCCAGCACCCTGACAGGACCCGGGGAGCTGTTTTTT.

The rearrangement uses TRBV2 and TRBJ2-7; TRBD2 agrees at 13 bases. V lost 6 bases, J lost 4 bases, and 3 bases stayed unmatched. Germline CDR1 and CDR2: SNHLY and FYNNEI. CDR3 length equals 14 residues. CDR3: CASRETSGRYEQYF. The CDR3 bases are TGTGCCAGCAGAGAGACTAGCGGGAGGTACGAGCAGTACTTC.

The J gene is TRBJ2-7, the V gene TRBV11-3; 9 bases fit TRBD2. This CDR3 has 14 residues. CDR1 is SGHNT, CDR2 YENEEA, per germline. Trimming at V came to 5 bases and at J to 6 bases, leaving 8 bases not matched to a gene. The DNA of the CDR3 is TGTGCCAGCAGCCGGACCGCGGGAGGGGGCGAGCAGTACTTC. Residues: CASSRTAGGGEQYF.

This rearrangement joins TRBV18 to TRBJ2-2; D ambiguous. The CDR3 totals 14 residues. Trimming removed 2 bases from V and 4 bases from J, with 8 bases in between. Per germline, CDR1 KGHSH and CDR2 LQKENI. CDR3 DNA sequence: TGTGCCAGCTCACCAGAGGACGGCACCGGGGAGCTGTTTTTT. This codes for CASSPEDGTGELFF.

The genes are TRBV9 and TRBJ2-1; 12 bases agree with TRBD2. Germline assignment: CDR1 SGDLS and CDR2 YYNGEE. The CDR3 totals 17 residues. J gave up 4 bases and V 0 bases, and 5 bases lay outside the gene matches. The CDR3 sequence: CASSVDYGLAGYNEQFF. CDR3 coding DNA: TGTGCCAGCAGCGTAGATTACGGACTAGCGGGGTACAATGAGCAGTTCTTC.

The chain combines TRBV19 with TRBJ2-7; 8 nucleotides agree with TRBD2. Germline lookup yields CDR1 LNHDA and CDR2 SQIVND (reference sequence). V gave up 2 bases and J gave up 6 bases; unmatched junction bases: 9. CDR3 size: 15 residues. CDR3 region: CASSIKPGGGAEQYF. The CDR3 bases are TGTGCCAGTAGTATAAAGCCGGGGGGGGGAGCCGAGCAGTACTTC.

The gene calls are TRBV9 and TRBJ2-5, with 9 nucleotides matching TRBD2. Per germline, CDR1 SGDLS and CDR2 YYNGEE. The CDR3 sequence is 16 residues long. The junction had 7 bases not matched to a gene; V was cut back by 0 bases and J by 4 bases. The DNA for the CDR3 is TGTGCCAGCAGCGTAGAGCAGAAACTAGCGGGAGAGACCCAGTACTTC. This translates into CASSVEQKLAGETQYF.

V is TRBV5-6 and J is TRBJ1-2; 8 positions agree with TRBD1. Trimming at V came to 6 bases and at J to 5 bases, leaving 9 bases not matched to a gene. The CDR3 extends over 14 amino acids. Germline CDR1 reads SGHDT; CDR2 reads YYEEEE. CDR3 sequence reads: CASTATGAFYGYTF. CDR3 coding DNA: TGTGCCAGCACCGCGACAGGGGCCTTTTATGGCTACACCTTC.

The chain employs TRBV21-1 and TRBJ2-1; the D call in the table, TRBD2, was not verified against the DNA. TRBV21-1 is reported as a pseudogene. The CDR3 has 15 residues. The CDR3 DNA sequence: TGTGCCAGCAGCGAAGGGAGGCCGGGATGGCATGAGCAGTTCTTC. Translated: CASSEGRPGWHEQFF.

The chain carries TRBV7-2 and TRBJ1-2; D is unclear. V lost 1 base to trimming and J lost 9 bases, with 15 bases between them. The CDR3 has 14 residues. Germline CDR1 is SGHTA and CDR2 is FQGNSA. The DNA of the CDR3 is TGTGCCAGCAGCTTAGGAGCCGGACCTCGAAGCTACACCTTC. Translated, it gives CASSLGAGPRSYTF. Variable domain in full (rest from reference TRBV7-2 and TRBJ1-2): GAGVSQSPSNKVTEKGKDVELRCDPISGHTALYWYRQSLGQGLEFLIYFQGNSAPDKSGLPSDRFSAERTGGSVSTLTIQRTQQEDSAVYLCASSLGAGPRSYTFGSGTRLTVV.

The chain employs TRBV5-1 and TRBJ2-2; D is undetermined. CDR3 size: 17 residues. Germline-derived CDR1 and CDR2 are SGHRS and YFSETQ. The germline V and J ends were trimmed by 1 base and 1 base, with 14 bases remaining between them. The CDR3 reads CASSLRLAEGNTGELFF. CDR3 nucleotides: TGCGCCAGCAGCTTGAGGTTGGCCGAAGGGAACACCGGGGAGCTGTTTTTT.

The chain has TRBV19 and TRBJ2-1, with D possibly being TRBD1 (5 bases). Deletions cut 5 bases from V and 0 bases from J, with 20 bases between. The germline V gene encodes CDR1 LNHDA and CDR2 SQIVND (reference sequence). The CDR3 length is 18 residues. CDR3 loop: CASSWRIDNRFSYNEQFF. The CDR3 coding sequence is TGTGCCAGTAGTTGGCGAATAGATAACAGGTTCTCCTACAATGAGCAGTTCTTC.